These 23 T cell receptor beta chains share one sample of origin, sequenced in a study of CD4 T cells in relation to SARS-CoV-2 and coronaviruses (dated by TCRdb to about 2021). The library was built by means of the immunoSEQ multiplex PCR assay. The clones in this table, taken by TCRdb from immuneACCESS, are in-frame only. Not every clone is retained; where verified, under half of the shortfall comes from an unresolved V gene, and the cause of the rest is unknown. This sample comprises about 21,000 clones, 76% of them detected only once. 17% of the sample is taken by the ten largest. CD4+ T cells from unexposed donors were collected before the COVID-19 pandemic (2011-2018). After less than 13 days of culture, CD4+ T cells were isolated with the EasySep CD4+ T cell isolation kit. These receptors have no known antigen. Sequencing input: CD4+ T cells from PBMCs, cultured in vitro. Source of these receptors: a human donor in good health.

This rearrangement joins TRBV9 to TRBJ2-7; TRBD2 agrees at 12 bases. CDR3 size: 16 residues. Germline V gene lookup returns CDR1 SGDLS and CDR2 YYNGEE. Trimming at V came to 4 bases and at J to 6 bases, leaving 11 bases not matched to a gene. CDR3 protein: CASSLRGTSGSGEQYF. The CDR3 DNA is TGTGCCAGCAGCCTCCGCGGGACTAGCGGGTCGGGCGAGCAGTACTTC.

This clone was observed a handful of times. This chain connects TRBV21-1 to TRBJ2-7. TRBV21-1 is tagged as a pseudogene. The CDR3 is 13 amino acids. The CDR3 spells CASSRAGRREQYF. DNA for the CDR3: TGTGCCAGCAGTCGGGCAGGGCGGAGGGAGCAGTACTTC.

This rearrangement joins TRBV7-2 to TRBJ2-7, with 12 bases lining up with TRBD2. V lost 1 base, J lost 4 bases, and 2 bases stayed unmatched. This CDR3 contains 15 residues. CDR1 SGHTA and CDR2 FQGNSA come from the germline V gene. As DNA, the CDR3 is TGTGCCAGCAGCTTAGTGGGGACTAGCGGGTACGAGCAGTACTTC. Encoded protein: CASSLVGTSGYEQYF. Combining the CDR3 with reference TRBV7-2 and TRBJ2-7 gives the whole variable domain GAGVSQSPSNKVTEKGKDVELRCDPISGHTALYWYRQSLGQGLEFLIYFQGNSAPDKSGLPSDRFSAERTGGSVSTLTIQRTQQEDSAVYLCASSLVGTSGYEQYFGPGTRLTVT.

The CDR3 DNA reads TGTGCCAGCAGTCCCGGACAGGGGGGGCATGGCTACACCTTC. Translation gives CASSPGQGGHGYTF. The rearrangement links TRBV6-5 to TRBJ1-2, with TRBD1 matching over 10 bases. This CDR3 has 14 amino acids. Germline-derived CDR1 and CDR2 are MNHEY and SVGAGI. V was pared by 5 bases and J by 6 bases, with 6 bases of the junction left unmatched.

The chain recombines TRBV2 with TRBJ2-2; 8 positions agree with TRBD2. The germline CDR1 and CDR2 sequences are SNHLY and FYNNEI. The CDR3 consists of 18 residues. V lost 6 bases and J lost 1; bases outside the gene matches: 13. The CDR3 region is CASSSGVAGRENTGELFF. DNA of the CDR3: TGTGCCAGCAGCTCTGGGGTAGCGGGAAGGGAGAACACCGGGGAGCTGTTTTTT.

This chain joins TRBV30 and TRBJ2-3; the D gene could be TRBD1 or TRBD2 (5 bases each). This CDR3 region has 15 residues. Germline V lookup: CDR1 GTSNPN, CDR2 SVGIG (reference sequence). Trimming pared 2 bases from V and 1 base from J, leaving 13 bases between. The DNA for the CDR3 is TGTGCCTGGAGTTGGGGGAGAGGGGGCACAGATACGCAGTATTTT. This sequence encodes CAWSWGRGGTDTQYF.

The chain has TRBV18 and TRBJ2-1; the D gene is possibly TRBD1 (6 bases). Trimming pared 0 bases from V and 4 bases from J, leaving 16 bases between. The CDR3 extends over 17 amino acids. Germline V gene lookup returns CDR1 KGHSH and CDR2 LQKENI. This CDR3 reads CASSPPSQDSHYNEQFF. CDR3 DNA sequence: TGTGCCAGCTCACCACCGTCTCAGGACAGTCATTACAATGAGCAGTTCTTC.

The V and J genes are TRBV7-3 and TRBJ2-7; no clear D gene. Trimming cost V 0 bases and J 7 bases, with 16 bases left between them. This CDR3 has 15 residues. CDR1 and CDR2 from the germline V gene are SGHTA and FQGTGA. CDR3: CASSLTPGTPREQYF. CDR3 nucleotides: TGTGCCAGCAGCTTAACTCCGGGTACCCCTCGAGAGCAGTACTTC. Filled out from reference TRBV7-3 and TRBJ2-7, the complete variable domain reads GAGVSQTPSNKVTEKGKYVELRCDPISGHTALYWYRQSLGQGPEFLIYFQGTGAADDSGLPNDRFFAVRPEGSVSTLKIQRTERGDSAVYLCASSLTPGTPREQYFGPGTRLTVT.

This clone was seen a handful of times. This chain joins TRBV5-1 and TRBJ2-3, with 7 bases matching TRBD1. This CDR3 has 14 residues. Germline values: CDR1 SGHRS, CDR2 YFSETQ. After removal of 4 bases from V and 2 bases from J, the junction contained 4 bases not matched to a gene. CDR3 sequence reads: CASSVGQTTDTQYF. The CDR3 nucleotides read TGCGCCAGCAGCGTGGGACAGACCACAGATACGCAGTATTTT.

Comments on this clone: At one end, the junction sequence differs from germline, possibly due to a read error. The chain recombines TRBV30 with TRBJ2-7; TRBD1 matches at 11 bases. Germline V gene sequence: CDR1 GTSNPN, CDR2 SVGIG (reference sequence). The CDR3 covers 14 residues. This CDR3 is CAWIRTGGSHEQYF. DNA of the CDR3: TGTGCCTGGATTCGGACAGGGGGCTCCCACGAGCAGTACTTC.

J is TRBJ2-3 and V is TRBV5-1, with no clear D. CDR3 length: 14 amino acids. Germline loops: CDR1 SGHRS, CDR2 YFSETQ. Trimming pared 0 bases from V and 3 bases from J, leaving 8 bases between. In DNA, the CDR3 is TGCGCCAGCAGCTTGGCTACGGAAACAGATACGCAGTATTTT. Residues: CASSLATETDTQYF.

The gene calls are TRBV5-8 and TRBJ2-7; no clear D gene. Germline CDR1 is SGHTS and CDR2 is YDEGEE. This CDR3 has 12 amino acids. V was shortened by 2 bases and J by 2 bases, with 5 bases between the two germline ends. The CDR3 region has the DNA TGTGCCAGCAGCTTAACCACCTACGAGCAGTACTTC. Protein product: CASSLTTYEQYF.

This chain connects TRBV30 to TRBJ1-1, with 7 positions matching TRBD1. The germline V gene has CDR1 GTSNPN and CDR2 SVGIG (reference sequence). The CDR3 extends over 12 amino acids. Trimming removed 0 bases from V and 10 bases from J; junction bases left unmatched: 5. In nucleotides, the CDR3 is TGTGCCTGGAGTGTAGACAGGGATAGAGCTTTCTTT. Its translation is CAWSVDRDRAFF.

The chain is built from TRBV6-6 and TRBJ1-2; unclear D gene. CDR1 MNHNY and CDR2 SVGAGI come from the germline V gene (reference sequence). CDR3 length equals 11 residues. V lost 7 bases to trimming and J lost 8 bases, with 11 bases between them. The CDR3 sequence: CASTGLGGYTF. DNA of the CDR3: TGTGCCAGCACTGGGCTCGGGGGCTACACCTTC.

This sequence joins TRBV18 and TRBJ2-2, with D unresolved. The V gene's germline CDR1 is KGHSH and CDR2 LQKENI. V was cut by 3 bases and J by 3 bases, with 14 bases left in between. This CDR3 contains 16 residues. Here the CDR3 reads CASSPVLGSDTGELFF. The CDR3 coding sequence is TGTGCCAGCTCACCGGTATTGGGGTCGGACACCGGGGAGCTGTTTTTT.

CDR3 sequence: CASSLVLSAGGAQGQFF. CDR3 nucleotides: TGTGCCAGCAGCTTAGTTTTATCAGCGGGAGGGGCTCAAGGGCAGTTCTTC. The chain couples TRBV7-8 to TRBJ2-1; 10 nucleotides agree with TRBD2. V shed 1 base and J 12 bases; nucleotides not matched to a gene: 15. The germline V gene has CDR1 SGHVS and CDR2 FQNEAQ. CDR3 size: 17 residues. Variable domain in full (rest from reference TRBV7-8 and TRBJ2-1): GAGVSQSPRYKVAKRGQDVALRCDPISGHVSLFWYQQALGQGPEFLTYFQNEAQLDKSGLPSDRFFAERPEGSVSTLKIQRTQQEDSAVYLCASSLVLSAGGAQGQFFGPGTRLTVL.

This rearrangement joins TRBV28 to TRBJ1-1; the match to TRBD1 covers 8 bases. Germline CDR1 is MDHEN and CDR2 is SYDVKM. This CDR3 is 16 amino acids long. The trim removed 4 bases at V and 5 bases at J, leaving 12 bases unmatched. The CDR3 bases are TGTGCCAGCAGTTCTCATACCCCTCGGACAGGGACTGAAGCTTTCTTT. The encoded protein is CASSSHTPRTGTEAFF. Drawing the rest from reference TRBV28 and TRBJ1-1, the complete variable domain is DVKVTQSSRYLVKRTGEKVFLECVQDMDHENMFWYRQDPGLGLRLIYFSYDVKMKEKGDIPEGYSVSREKKERFSLILESASTNQTSMYLCASSSHTPRTGTEAFFGQGTRLTVV.

The table lists this clone with a count of one. This chain links TRBV19 with TRBJ2-1; 8 bases line up with TRBD2. There are 14 residues in the CDR3. With V trimmed by 4 bases and J by 10 bases, 9 bases remained unmatched. From germline, CDR1 is LNHDA and CDR2 SQIVND (reference sequence). CDR3 nucleotide sequence: TGTGCCAGTAGTAGGCAAGCGGGAGTAAAAGAGCAGTTCTTC. As protein: CASSRQAGVKEQFF.

This chain's CDR3 is CASQERSYNEQFF. The CDR3 coding sequence is TGTGCCAGCCAGGAGCGCTCCTACAATGAGCAGTTCTTC. The chain has TRBV13 and TRBJ2-1; D gene ambiguous. Per the germline V gene, CDR1 is PRHDT and CDR2 is FYEKMQ (reference sequence). The CDR3 extends over 13 amino acids. V lost 8 bases to trimming and J lost 0 bases, with 8 bases between them.

This chain uses TRBV15 with TRBJ2-2; the match to TRBD2 covers 10 bases. CDR1 is LNHNV and CDR2 is YYDKDF in the germline V gene (reference sequence). The CDR3 consists of 17 residues. V dropped 2 bases and J dropped 0; count of bases not matched to a gene: 3. CDR3 DNA sequence: TGTGCCACCAGCAGACCTACTAGCGGGGCGAACACCGGGGAGCTGTTTTTT. Its protein is CATSRPTSGANTGELFF.

The J gene is TRBJ2-3, the V gene TRBV19; unclear D gene. Germline V CDR1 and CDR2: LNHDA, SQIVND (reference sequence). This CDR3 contains 12 residues. Trimming removed 11 bases at V and 1 base at J, with 10 bases between. CDR3 bases: TGTGCCGCGACGGACGGCACAGATACGCAGTATTTT. Translation: CAATDGTDTQYF.

This clone was recorded a few times. The chain joins TRBV5-1 to TRBJ1-1; D is perhaps TRBD1 (5 bases). This CDR3 region has 16 residues. V was clipped by 4 bases and J by 0 bases, with 16 bases between them. The germline V gene encodes CDR1 SGHRS and CDR2 YFSETQ. The chain's CDR3 is CASSGPGRLLNTEAFF. The CDR3 DNA follows: TGCGCCAGCAGCGGACCGGGACGACTTTTGAACACTGAAGCTTTCTTT.

This clone was recorded a few times. The J gene is TRBJ1-2, the V gene TRBV4-2; 7 bases map to TRBD1. The CDR3 runs 16 residues. Germline CDR1 LGHNA, CDR2 YNFKEQ. V shed 2 bases, J shed 4 bases, and the junction held 10 bases outside the gene matches. CDR3 sequence reads: CASSQPDRDHRYGYTF. DNA for the CDR3: TGTGCCAGCAGCCAACCTGACAGGGATCATCGCTATGGCTACACCTTC.